A single TCR beta chain is shown here with its context. The target antigen is unknown. On sorted subsets, replicate PCRs used roughly 220 ng DNA, or roughly 30,000 T cell genomes. Measured with immunoSEQ multiplex PCR; TCRdb has only the in-frame clones, and not every one. This sample has around 600,000 clones; approximately 95% occur once, and the top ten carry around 0.12%. CD45RO-negative cells were positively selected for CCR7, leaving out terminally differentiated effector memory CD45RA+ cells. These data originate in a study of shared clonotypes between healthy human individuals. About the research overall: Three CD4 naive, three CD4 memory, two CD8 naive and one CD8 memory plate were used per donor. Study-wide results and limits: Generally, estimated richness proved larger in naive subsets than it did in memory subsets.

The specimen was naive CD8+ T cells sorted from blood. The TCR was taken from a woman in her 30s in good health.

The CDR3 nucleotides read TGTGCCAGCAGGTCTCAACAGGGGAATCAGCCCCAGCATTTT. Its protein product is CASRSQQGNQPQHF. The chain is built from TRBV27 and TRBJ1-5; 7 bases align to TRBD1. The CDR3 totals 14 residues. The V segment lost 6 bases and the J segment 4 bases; nucleotides outside the gene matches: 6. Germline assignment: CDR1 MNHEY and CDR2 SMNVEV (reference sequence).